A selection of T cell receptor beta chains follows, all from one sample in a study of T cell responses to AZD1222 COVID-19 vaccine. Here immunoSEQ multiplex PCR was the method, and the copy in TCRdb shows in-frame clones only, minus some. Among about 88,000 clones listed, over 75% were seen once. The specimen comprised peripheral blood, sampled 28 days after the second AZD1222 dose. The receptors originated from an adult who received the AZD1222 COVID-19 vaccine. The CDR3 runs from the conserved cysteine through the conserved F or W. D genes are given only for firm matches. The size field is filled for only some rows; it gives once, few, many or a size class.

TRBD2	TRBV11-2	TRBJ2-1	few	TGTGCCAGCAGCCGTCCCCGCGGGGGGGCCAATGAGCAGTTCTTC	CASSRPRGGANEQFF
TRBD1	TRBV7-2	TRBJ1-3	.	TGTGCCAGCAGCTCAGACAGGGGGCCTGGAAACACCATATATTTT	CASSSDRGPGNTIYF
TRBD2	TRBV4-1	TRBJ2-1	.	TGCGCCAGCAGCCAAGATTCTCGGGGGGGCGCCTTGATTGAGCAGTTCTTC	CASSQDSRGGALIEQFF
.	TRBV7-8	TRBJ2-7	few	TGTGCCAGCAGCCCCGCCTACGAGCAGTACTTC	CASSPAYEQYF
TRBD2	TRBV19	TRBJ2-5	once	TGTGCCAGTACTCCTATCTTCGGGGGGGACCCACAAGAGACCCAGTACTTC	CASTPIFGGDPQETQYF
.	TRBV20-1	TRBJ1-5	.	TGCAGTGCTAGTGGCTCCGGGAGGGGTGGCCAGCCCCAGCATTTT	CSASGSGRGGQPQHF
TRBD1	TRBV4-1	TRBJ1-6	.	TGCGCCAGCAGCCAATACTTAGGGGGCTTGGGGAATTCACCCCTCCACTTT	CASSQYLGGLGNSPLHF
TRBD1	TRBV29-1	TRBJ2-1	.	TGCAGCGTTGTGATGGACAGGGTCTACAATGAGCAGTTCTTC	CSVVMDRVYNEQFF
.	TRBV7-9	TRBJ1-1	.	TGTGCCAGCAGCTCAGGGTTCGACACTGAAGCTTTCTTT	CASSSGFDTEAFF
.	TRBV5-1	TRBJ1-5	.	TGCGCCAGCAGCTTGGACGGGGGAGAACAGCCCCAGCATTTT	CASSLDGGEQPQHF
.	TRBV2	TRBJ1-1	.	TGTGCCAGCAGAGCCCGGGGTGCCACGAACACTGAAGCTTTCTTT	CASRARGATNTEAFF
.	TRBV27	TRBJ2-1	.	TGTGCCAGCAGTTTAAGGAGGGACGGGACCTACAATGAGCAGTTCTTC	CASSLRRDGTYNEQFF
.	TRBV6-1	TRBJ1-1	.	TGTGCCAGCAGTGAATCTGCAGGGGCGGGGGACACTGAAGCTTTCTTT	CASSESAGAGDTEAFF
.	TRBV3-1/TRBV3-2	TRBJ2-7	.	TGTGCCAGCAGCCAAGGCGTGATTTACGAGCAGTACTTC	CASSQGVIYEQYF
.	TRBV7-2	TRBJ2-7	.	TGTGCCAGCAGGTCAACCCCCGGGTACGAGCAGTACTTC	CASRSTPGYEQYF
TRBD1	TRBV7-9	TRBJ1-2	.	TGTGCCAGCAGCTCAGGACAGGGGGCGGTTTATGGCTACACCTTC	CASSSGQGAVYGYTF
.	TRBV7-2	TRBJ1-6	.	TGTGCCAGCAGCTTAAAGAGCTCCTATAATTCACCCCTCCACTTT	CASSLKSSYNSPLHF
.	TRBV15	TRBJ1-2	.	TGTGCCACCAGCAGACAGGGAACTAACTATGGCTACACCTTC	CATSRQGTNYGYTF
TRBD2	TRBV4-3	TRBJ2-1	.	TGCGCCAGCAGCCAAGAAGCGGGGGGCGGCTACAATGAGCAGTTCTTC	CASSQEAGGGYNEQFF
.	TRBV19	TRBJ2-1	.	TGTGCCAGTAGTAGCGGACAGACGGACTACAATGAGCAGTTCTTC	CASSSGQTDYNEQFF
.	TRBV9	TRBJ1-2	.	TGTGCCAGCAGCGTAGCCCCTTATGGCTACACCTTC	CASSVAPYGYTF
.	TRBV9	TRBJ2-7	.	TGTGCCAGCAGCGCCGACGGACTCTACGAGCAGTACTTC	CASSADGLYEQYF
.	TRBV7-2	TRBJ2-2	.	TGTGCCAGCAGCCCCCCCGGGGAGCTGTTTTTT	CASSPPGELFF
.	TRBV7-2	TRBJ2-7	once	TGTGCCAGCAGCGAGGCCCTGGGGTCCTACGAGCAGTACTTC	CASSEALGSYEQYF
.	TRBV7-2	TRBJ1-5	.	TGTGCCAGCAGCGTGGGGACAATGGGGAATCAGCCCCAGCATTTT	CASSVGTMGNQPQHF
.	TRBV10-3	TRBJ2-7	.	TGTGCCGTCAGAGAGGCAGGCCCCCTGGACGAGCAGTACTTC	CAVREAGPLDEQYF